Listed below are T cell receptor beta chains from one sample, sequenced in a study. TCRdb passed the 5' RACE reads through MiXCR, listing each CDR3 protein once. The sample has about 57,000 distinct CDR3 sequences; approximately 27% are singletons. The specimen was tumor-infiltrating Tregs sorted from the breast tumor. The receptor source for this set is a female donor with breast cancer. Both conserved end residues are part of each CDR3. D genes are given only for firm matches. Not all rows give a size; the values are once, few, many and, for expanded clones, a class.

abundance,d_gene,len,v_gene,j_gene,CDR3nt,CDR3aa
-,-,13,TRBV29-1,TRBJ1-1,TGCAGCGGTGGCCTTGTGGGGGCCACTGAAGCTTTCTTT,CSGGLVGATEAFF
many,TRBD1,17,TRBV27,TRBJ1-1,TGTGCCAGCAGTCGGTGGGACAGGGTAGAGTTGGGGCCTGAAGCTTTCTTT,CASSRWDRVELGPEAFF
-,-,13,TRBV13,TRBJ2-2,TGTGCCAGCAGCTCCCCTTATACCGGGGAGCTGTTTTTT,CASSSPYTGELFF
-,-,15,TRBV6-2/TRBV6-3,TRBJ2-5,TGTGCCAGCAGTTACTCAGGAACAGCGCCTTGGACCCAGTACTTC,CASSYSGTAPWTQYF
-,-,12,TRBV2,TRBJ2-1,TGTGCCAGCAATGAACAGGGCAATGAGCAGTTCTTC,CASNEQGNEQFF
many,TRBD2,16,TRBV7-2,TRBJ2-1,TGTGCCAGCAGCCGACGCGCTAGCGGGGGGGCCTCTGAGCAGTTCTTC,CASSRRASGGASEQFF
few,-,16,TRBV4-3,TRBJ2-2,TGCGCCAGCAGCCAAGATGGACACTCGAACACCGGGGAGCTGTTTTTT,CASSQDGHSNTGELFF
-,-,15,TRBV5-1,TRBJ1-1,TGCGCCAGCAGCTCCCCCCTGCCCGGTAGCACTGAAGCTTTCTTT,CASSSPLPGSTEAFF
many,-,15,TRBV5-1,TRBJ2-1,TGCGCCAGCAGCTTTGGGGGGTCAGGGTACAATGAGCAGTTCTTC,CASSFGGSGYNEQFF
-,TRBD2,12,TRBV20-1,TRBJ2-5,TGCAGTGCTAGAGAAGGCGGGGGGGCCCAGTACTTC,CSAREGGGAQYF
-,-,17,TRBV12-3/TRBV12-4,TRBJ2-1,TGTGCCAGCACCCGCCCTTGGGTCGGTAGCTCCTACAATGGGCAGTTCTTC,CASTRPWVGSSYNGQFF
few,TRBD1,15,TRBV10-1,TRBJ1-5,TGCGCCAGCAGAAGGACAGGGGGTTGTGATCAGCCCCAGCATTTT,CASRRTGGCDQPQHF
few,-,14,TRBV3-1,TRBJ2-1,TGTGCCAGCAGCCAAATGACCTCTCCAGATGAGCAGTTCTTC,CASSQMTSPDEQFF
-,-,14,TRBV7-9,TRBJ2-1,TGTGCCAGCAAAGGACAGCTATCAACCGGTGAGCAGTTCTTC,CASKGQLSTGEQFF
once,TRBD1,14,TRBV7-2,TRBJ1-1,TGTGCCAGCAGCCCTGGGACAGTGAACACTGAAGCTTTCTTT,CASSPGTVNTEAFF
few,-,14,TRBV6-5,TRBJ1-5,TGTGCCAGCAAGGGAGGCTATAGCAATCAGCCCCAGCATTTT,CASKGGYSNQPQHF
-,TRBD2,16,TRBV6-5,TRBJ2-1,TGTGCCAGCAGGGGACTAGCGGGCAGCTCCTACAATGAGCAGTTCTTC,CASRGLAGSSYNEQFF
-,TRBD2,15,TRBV29-1,TRBJ2-3,TGCAGCGCCCAGACTAGCGGGATGAGGACAGATACGCAGTATTTT,CSAQTSGMRTDTQYF
-,-,13,TRBV7-3,TRBJ2-5,TGTGCCAGCAGCGCTTCAGGTTCGGAGACCCAGTACTTC,CASSASGSETQYF
many,-,12,TRBV3-1,TRBJ2-7,TGTGCCAGCAGCCCAACCCAGTACGAGCAGTACTTC,CASSPTQYEQYF
once,-,15,TRBV3-1,TRBJ1-2,TGTGCCAGCAGCCAACGAGGTGGCCACAAATCCGGCTACACCTTC,CASSQRGGHKSGYTF
few,TRBD1,16,TRBV28,TRBJ2-4,TGTGCCAGCAGTTTATGGGTTAGGGACAGGTCAGTCATTCAGTACTTC,CASSLWVRDRSVIQYF
-,TRBD2,15,TRBV7-3,TRBJ2-1,TGTGCCAGCAGCTTAAGTCTAGCGGGGTACAATGAGCAGTTCTTC,CASSLSLAGYNEQFF
few,-,15,TRBV14,TRBJ2-3,TGTGCCAGCAGCCAAGTCTTAGGAGGCACAGATACGCAGTATTTT,CASSQVLGGTDTQYF
-,-,15,TRBV5-1,TRBJ2-3,TGCGCCAGCAGCTTGGGGGAGTTGAGAACAGATACGCAGTATTTT,CASSLGELRTDTQYF
many,TRBD2,16,TRBV6-5,TRBJ2-3,TGTGCCAGCAGTTCCGGATCTCTTTTAGCGGGCCCTCGGCAGTATTTT,CASSSGSLLAGPRQYF
many,-,14,TRBV7-2,TRBJ1-5,TGTGCCAGCAGCTTAATGGGCACCAATCAGCCCCAGCATTTT,CASSLMGTNQPQHF
-,TRBD2,16,TRBV7-2,TRBJ2-7,TGTGCCAGCAGCTTAGCTAGCGGGAGGGCTAACCACGAGCAGTACTTC,CASSLASGRANHEQYF
-,-,13,TRBV6-1,TRBJ1-5,TGTGCCAGCAGTGAATGGGGTGTCGGGCCCCAGCATTTT,CASSEWGVGPQHF
few,TRBD2,17,TRBV5-1,TRBJ2-3,TGCGCCAGCAGCCCGGGGACTAGCGGGAGCATCACAGATACGCAGTATTTT,CASSPGTSGSITDTQYF
many,-,13,TRBV7-2,TRBJ1-1,TGTGCCAGCAGCTTATCGCAGAACACTGAAGCTTTCTTT,CASSLSQNTEAFF
few,-,12,TRBV20-1,TRBJ1-1,TGCAGTGCTAAAGTTTCAGGGGCTGAAGCTTTCTTT,CSAKVSGAEAFF
many,-,12,TRBV7-9,TRBJ1-2,TGTGCCAGCAGTCCATTGGGCATCTACTACACCTTC,CASSPLGIYYTF
few,TRBD1,15,TRBV7-8,TRBJ1-2,TGTGCCAGCAGCTTAGGTGGACAGGACTCCTATGGCTACACCTTC,CASSLGGQDSYGYTF
-,-,14,TRBV9,TRBJ1-1,TGTGCCAGCAGCCCTCGGGACCGGGCCACTGAAGCTTTCTTT,CASSPRDRATEAFF
many,-,16,TRBV6-2/TRBV6-3,TRBJ2-7,TGTGCCAGCAGACCCTACCGGACGCAAGGGCCCTACGAGCAGTACTTC,CASRPYRTQGPYEQYF
many,-,12,TRBV7-2,TRBJ1-6,TGTGCCAGCAGCTTGGGACTTTCACCCCTCCACTTT,CASSLGLSPLHF
few,-,14,TRBV6-1,TRBJ1-6,TGTGCCAGCAGCCGGACAAGAGATAATTCACCCCTCCACTTT,CASSRTRDNSPLHF
-,-,11,TRBV20-1,TRBJ2-1,TGCAGTGCTAGCTTTGACAATGAGCAGTTCTTC,CSASFDNEQFF
-,-,13,TRBV20-1,TRBJ1-2,TGCAGTGCTAGTGATGACAACGTCTATGGCTACACCTTC,CSASDDNVYGYTF
few,TRBD1,14,TRBV6-2/TRBV6-3,TRBJ2-7,TGTGCCAGCAGTCTCCTGACAGGGGCCTACGAGCAGTACTTC,CASSLLTGAYEQYF
many,-,15,TRBV28,TRBJ2-1,TGTGCCAGCAGTTTTATGGGGCAGGGAGGTGGTGAGCAGTTCTTC,CASSFMGQGGGEQFF
-,TRBD1,17,TRBV6-6,TRBJ1-5,TGTGCCAGCAGTTACTCTGGGACAGGGAAGGCCCGGCAGCCCCAGCATTTT,CASSYSGTGKARQPQHF
-,-,14,TRBV5-1,TRBJ2-3,TGCGCCAGCAGCCCGGGGGAGATCACAGATACGCAGTATTTT,CASSPGEITDTQYF
-,TRBD2,13,TRBV4-1,TRBJ2-7,TGCGCCAGCAGCCATGAGCGGGGGGGCGAGCAGTACTTC,CASSHERGGEQYF
few,-,14,TRBV11-2,TRBJ2-3,TGTGCCAGCAGCTTTGTGGGAGTGGCAGATACGCAGTATTTT,CASSFVGVADTQYF
few,TRBD1,16,TRBV5-1,TRBJ1-1,TGCGCCAGCGGCTTGAATACAGGGGCCCGGAACACTGAAGCTTTCTTT,CASGLNTGARNTEAFF
many,-,13,TRBV9,TRBJ1-2,TGTGCCAGCAGCGTAGATGGAGGTTATGGCTACACCTTC,CASSVDGGYGYTF